The present TCR beta chain was sequenced within a study of T-cell reconstitution after alpha-beta-depleted transplantation in children. During its preparation, the TCRbeta library received unique molecular identifiers. TCRdb called the PCR reads again in MiXCR, with one record for every CDR3 protein. The repertoire holds about 360,000 distinct CDR3 sequences, about 14% seen once, with around 4% in the top ten. The CDR3 is made up of 15 amino acids. The germline V gene encodes CDR1 SNHLY and CDR2 FYNNEI. After removal of 6 bases from V and 0 bases from J, the junction contained 4 bases not matched to a gene.

The sequence derives from a human donor who donated a stem cell graft to a child with Fanconi anemia. V and J are TRBV2 and TRBJ2-1, with TRBD2 identical over 8 bases. This specimen was PBMCs, taken from the stem cell graft. The CDR3 protein is CASRGGGSSYNEQFF. The CDR3 DNA follows: TGTGCCAGCAGAGGCGGGGGGAGCTCCTACAATGAGCAGTTCTTC. The variable domain in full, completed from reference TRBV2 and TRBJ2-1, reads EPEVTQTPSHQVTQMGQEVILRCVPISNHLYFYWYRQILGQKVEFLVSFYNNEISEKSEIFDDQFSVERPDGSNFTLKIRSTKLEDSAMYFCASRGGGSSYNEQFFGPGTRLTVL.